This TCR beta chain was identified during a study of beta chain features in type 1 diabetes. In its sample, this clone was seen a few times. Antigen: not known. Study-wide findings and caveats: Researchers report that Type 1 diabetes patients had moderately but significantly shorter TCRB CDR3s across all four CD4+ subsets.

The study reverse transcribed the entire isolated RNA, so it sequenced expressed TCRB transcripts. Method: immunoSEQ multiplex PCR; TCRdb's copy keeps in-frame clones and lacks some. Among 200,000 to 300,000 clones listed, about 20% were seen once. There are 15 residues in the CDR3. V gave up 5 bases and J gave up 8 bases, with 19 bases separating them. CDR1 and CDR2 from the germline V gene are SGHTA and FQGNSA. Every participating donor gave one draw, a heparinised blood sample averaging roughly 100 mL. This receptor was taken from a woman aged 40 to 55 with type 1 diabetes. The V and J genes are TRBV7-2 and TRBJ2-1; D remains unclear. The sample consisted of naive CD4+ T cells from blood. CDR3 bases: TGTGCCAGCAGCCCAAGCGCGCGGTTGCCCTATGAGCAGTTCTTC. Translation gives CASSPSARLPYEQFF.